This T cell receptor beta chain was captured in a study of cytomegalovirus exposure and HLA in healthy donors. General study findings and limits: Altogether, 160 or so TCR beta chains were recorded as cytomegalovirus-associated.

The CDR3 has 14 amino acids. Trimming shortened V by 2 bases and J by 5 bases, and 12 bases separated the two germline ends. CDR1 ENHRY and CDR2 SYGVKD come from the germline V gene. Note on this clone: Its antigen is unknown.

A multiplex PCR was run with 60 Vbeta primers and 13 Jbeta primers. Sequencing used immunoSEQ multiplex PCR; TCRdb keeps in-frame clones, though not all of them. The table records around 180,000 clones, nearly 80% of them present only once. The chain uses TRBV10-3 and TRBJ2-5, with TRBD2 as a possible D gene (7 bases). Sequences were obtained from PBMCs. The TCR originated in a woman aged 25 to 39 in good health and CMV-seropositive. CDR3 loop: CAISEAGAGETQYF. The DNA for the CDR3 is TGTGCCATCAGTGAGGCGGGGGCCGGGGAGACCCAGTACTTC.